This TCR beta chain came from a study of identical twins. Germline V gives CDR1 LGHDT, CDR2 YNNKEL (reference sequence). V lost 8 bases and J lost 4; bases outside the gene matches: 12. CDR3 length equals 15 residues. Turning to this clonotype: Its specificity is not known.

Points from the study as a whole: Twin-shared out-of-frame alpha sequences showed excess low generation probability.

The authors used template switching to add a universal primer site and gave cDNA unique molecular identifiers. TCRdb analysed the 5' RACE reads with MiXCR anew, one entry per CDR3 protein. The table has about 530,000 distinct CDR3 sequences, 15% seen once; the top ten hold about 0.47%. This sample also appeared in a second study, on yellow fever vaccine responses in identical twins. In that study: Among the twins, the vaccine T cell response reportedly seemed partly convergent and partly personalized.

The chain recombines TRBV3-1 with TRBJ2-3; 7 nucleotides line up with TRBD2. Material for sequencing was CD4+ T cells sorted from blood. The TCR comes from a woman between 18 and 29 years old in good health. For the CDR3, the DNA is TGTGCCAGCGGCAATGGGGGGGGTCGTTCAGATACGCAGTATTTT. The encoded protein is CASGNGGGRSDTQYF.